The clone carrying this T cell receptor beta chain occurred many times. The germline CDR1 and CDR2 sequences are SGHRS and YFSETQ. With 0 bases clipped from V and 5 bases from J, the junction kept 7 bases outside the gene matches. The length of the CDR3 is 16 residues. The data were obtained in a study of CD8 T cells in ankylosing spondylitis. Quantitative barcoded 5'-RACE was used to prepare TCR beta libraries. Each CDR3 protein is one row after TCRdb ran MiXCR on the 5' RACE reads. The sample consists of around 120,000 distinct CDR3 sequences, around 13% of them appearing once. This sequence originates from a female donor with ankylosing spondylitis or in good health (not recorded which). This chain connects TRBV5-1 to TRBJ2-5; 10 nucleotides match TRBD2. Input material: blood, either unsorted or a sorted T cell fraction (not recorded which). The CDR3 sequence is CASSLGSGGSFETQYF. As DNA, the CDR3 is TGCGCCAGCAGCTTGGGTAGCGGGGGGTCTTTTGAGACCCAGTACTTC. Supplemented by reference TRBV5-1 and TRBJ2-5, the full variable domain reads KAGVTQTPRYLIKTRGQQVTLSCSPISGHRSVSWYQQTPGQGLQFLFEYFSETQRNKGNFPGRFSGRQFSNSRSEMNVSTLELGDSALYLCASSLGSGGSFETQYFGPGTRLLVL.